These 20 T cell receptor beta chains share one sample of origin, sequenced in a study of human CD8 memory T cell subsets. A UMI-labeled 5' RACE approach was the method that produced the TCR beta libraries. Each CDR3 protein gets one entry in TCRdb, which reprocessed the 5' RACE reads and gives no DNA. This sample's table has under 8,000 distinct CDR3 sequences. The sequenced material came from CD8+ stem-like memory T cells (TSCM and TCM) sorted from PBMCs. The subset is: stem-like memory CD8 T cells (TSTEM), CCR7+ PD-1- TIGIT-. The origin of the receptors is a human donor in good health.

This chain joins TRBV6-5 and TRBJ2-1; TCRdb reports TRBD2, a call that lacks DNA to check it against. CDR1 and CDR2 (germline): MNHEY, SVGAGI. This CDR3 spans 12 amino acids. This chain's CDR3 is CASTSPWNEQFF.

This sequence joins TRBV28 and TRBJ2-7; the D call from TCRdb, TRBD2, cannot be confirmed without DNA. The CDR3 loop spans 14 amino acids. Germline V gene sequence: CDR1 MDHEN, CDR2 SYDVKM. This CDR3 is CASTLGLAGYEQYF.

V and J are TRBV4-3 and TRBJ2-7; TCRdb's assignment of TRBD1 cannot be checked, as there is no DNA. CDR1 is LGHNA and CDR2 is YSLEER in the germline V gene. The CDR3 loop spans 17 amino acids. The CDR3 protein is CASSQDLDRGLTYEQYF.

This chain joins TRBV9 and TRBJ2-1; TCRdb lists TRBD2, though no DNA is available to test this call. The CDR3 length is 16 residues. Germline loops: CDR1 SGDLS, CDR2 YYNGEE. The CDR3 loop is CASSVVASGGYNEQFF.

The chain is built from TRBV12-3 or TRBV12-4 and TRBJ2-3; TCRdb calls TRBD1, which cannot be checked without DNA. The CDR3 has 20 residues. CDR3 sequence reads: CASSREGTGEFIPQGDTQYF.

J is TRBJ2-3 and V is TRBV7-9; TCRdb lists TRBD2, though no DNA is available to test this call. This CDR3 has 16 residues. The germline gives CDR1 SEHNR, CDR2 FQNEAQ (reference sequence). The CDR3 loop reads CASSLVSGGSTDTQYF.

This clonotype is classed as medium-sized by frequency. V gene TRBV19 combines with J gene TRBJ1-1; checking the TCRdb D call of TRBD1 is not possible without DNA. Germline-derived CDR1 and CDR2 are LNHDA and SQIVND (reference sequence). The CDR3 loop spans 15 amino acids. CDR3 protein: CATNKMGQFNTEAFF.

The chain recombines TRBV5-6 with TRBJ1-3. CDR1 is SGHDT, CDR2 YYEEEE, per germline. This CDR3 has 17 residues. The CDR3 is CASSLRIARKSGNTIYF.

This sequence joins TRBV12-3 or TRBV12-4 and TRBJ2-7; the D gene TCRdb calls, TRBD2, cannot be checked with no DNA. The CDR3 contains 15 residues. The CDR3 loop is CASSFPTGARYEQYF.

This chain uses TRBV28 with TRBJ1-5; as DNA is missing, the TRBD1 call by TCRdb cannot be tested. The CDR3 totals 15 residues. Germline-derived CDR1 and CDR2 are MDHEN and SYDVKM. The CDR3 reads CASSLEGQGQQPQHF.

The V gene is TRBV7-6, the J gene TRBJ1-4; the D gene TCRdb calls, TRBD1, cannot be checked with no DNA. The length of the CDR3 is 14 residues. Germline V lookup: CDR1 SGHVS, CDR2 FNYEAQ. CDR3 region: CASSSQGTNEKLFF.

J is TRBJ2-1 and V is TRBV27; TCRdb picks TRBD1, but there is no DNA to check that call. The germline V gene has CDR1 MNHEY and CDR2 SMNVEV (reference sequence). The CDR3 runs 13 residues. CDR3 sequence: CASTASGDNEQFF.

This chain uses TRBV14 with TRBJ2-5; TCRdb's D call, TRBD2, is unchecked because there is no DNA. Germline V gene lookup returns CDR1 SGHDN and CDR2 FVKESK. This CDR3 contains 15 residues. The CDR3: CASSLLAGGSETQYF.

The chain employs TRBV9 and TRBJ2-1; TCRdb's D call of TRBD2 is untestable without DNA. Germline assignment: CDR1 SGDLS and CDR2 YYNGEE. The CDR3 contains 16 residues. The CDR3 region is CASSATRTSGSYEQFF.

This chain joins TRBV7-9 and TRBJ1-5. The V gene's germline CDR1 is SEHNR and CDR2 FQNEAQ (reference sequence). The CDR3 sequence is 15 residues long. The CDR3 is CASSRDSEEGQPQHF.

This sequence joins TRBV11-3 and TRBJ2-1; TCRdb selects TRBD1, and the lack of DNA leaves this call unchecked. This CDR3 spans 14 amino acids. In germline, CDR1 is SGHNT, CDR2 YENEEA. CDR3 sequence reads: CASSLGQGYNEQFF.

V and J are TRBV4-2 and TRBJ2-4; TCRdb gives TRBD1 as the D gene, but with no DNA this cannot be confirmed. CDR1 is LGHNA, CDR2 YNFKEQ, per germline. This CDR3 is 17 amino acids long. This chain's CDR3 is CASSQEPVGETKNIQYF.

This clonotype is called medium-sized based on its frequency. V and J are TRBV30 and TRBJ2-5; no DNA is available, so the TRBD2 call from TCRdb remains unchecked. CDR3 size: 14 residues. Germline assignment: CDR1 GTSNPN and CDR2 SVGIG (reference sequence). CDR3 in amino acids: CAWSVTEGAATQYF.

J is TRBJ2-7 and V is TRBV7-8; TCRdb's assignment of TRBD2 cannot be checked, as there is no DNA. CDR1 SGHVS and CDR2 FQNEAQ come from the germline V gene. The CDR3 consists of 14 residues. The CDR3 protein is CASSSLLAGDEQYF.

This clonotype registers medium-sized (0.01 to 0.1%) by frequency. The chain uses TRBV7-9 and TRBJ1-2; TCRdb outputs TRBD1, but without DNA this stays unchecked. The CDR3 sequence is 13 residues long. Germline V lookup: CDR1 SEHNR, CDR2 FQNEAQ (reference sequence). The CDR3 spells CASSSGTDYGYTF.